The 2 T cell receptor beta chains given below trace back to one sample, sequenced in a study of identical twins (dated by TCRdb to 2016 to 2017). Libraries were built with 5' RACE. Sequenced using an Illumina HiSeq 2000. The public reads were run again by TCRdb, first through fastp at Q25 and then through MiXCR, and only productive beta chains were kept. CDR3 protein duplicates are merged, each entry listing the most common genes and DNA. In this sample the table shows around 340,000 distinct CDR3 sequences, around an eighth of which occur a single time. The ten biggest clones cover just over 7% of the sample. The same sample was also used in a study of yellow fever vaccine responses in identical twins.

What was sequenced was CD8+ T cells sorted from blood. These receptors all stem from a woman aged 18-29 years in good health.

This clonotype was detected once. The chain carries TRBV12-3 or TRBV12-4 and TRBJ2-7; D is perhaps TRBD2 (5 bases). This CDR3 has 14 residues. Deletions cut 1 base from V and 7 bases from J, with 14 bases between. The CDR3 here is CASSLEGFRGEQYF. The CDR3 DNA is TGTGCCAGCAGTTTAGAAGGGTTCCGAGGGGAGCAGTACTTC.

The sample holds many counts of this clonotype. The rearrangement links TRBV11-2 to TRBJ2-1, with TRBD2 matching 10 bases. From germline, CDR1 is SGHAT and CDR2 FQNNGV. After removal of 5 bases from V and 4 bases from J, the junction contained 8 bases not matched to a gene. The CDR3 has 16 amino acids. The CDR3 DNA is TGTGCCAGCAGCCCCCCGACTAGCGGGCCGTACAATGAGCAGTTCTTC. Its protein product is CASSPPTSGPYNEQFF.